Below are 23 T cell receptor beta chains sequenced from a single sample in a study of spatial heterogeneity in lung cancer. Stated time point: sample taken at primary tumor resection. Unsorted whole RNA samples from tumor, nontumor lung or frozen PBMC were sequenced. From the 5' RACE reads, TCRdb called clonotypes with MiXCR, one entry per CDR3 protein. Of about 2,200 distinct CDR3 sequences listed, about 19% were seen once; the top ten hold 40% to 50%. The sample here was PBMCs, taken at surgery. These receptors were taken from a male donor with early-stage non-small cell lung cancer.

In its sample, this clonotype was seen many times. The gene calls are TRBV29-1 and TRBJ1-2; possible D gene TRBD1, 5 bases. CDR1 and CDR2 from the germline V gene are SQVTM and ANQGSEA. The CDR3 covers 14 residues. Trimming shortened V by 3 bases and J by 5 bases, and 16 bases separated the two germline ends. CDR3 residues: CSVDGFGTEYGYTF. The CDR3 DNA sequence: TGCAGCGTTGATGGGTTCGGGACGGAGTATGGCTACACCTTC.

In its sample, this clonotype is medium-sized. The CDR3 is CASSPTDREEVYEQFF. The CDR3 DNA sequence: TGCGCCAGCAGCCCTACGGACAGGGAGGAAGTCTATGAGCAGTTCTTC. V is TRBV23-1 and J is TRBJ2-1, with 8 positions matching TRBD1. TRBV23-1 is designated an ORF whose function remains uncertain. The CDR3 sequence is 16 residues long. V lost 6 bases to trimming and J lost 8 bases; unmatched junction nucleotides: 15.

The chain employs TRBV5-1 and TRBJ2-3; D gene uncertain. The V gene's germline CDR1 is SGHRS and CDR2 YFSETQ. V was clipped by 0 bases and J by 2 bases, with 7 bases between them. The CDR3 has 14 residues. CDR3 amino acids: CASSLATPTDTQYF. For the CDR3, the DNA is TGCGCCAGCAGCTTGGCCACCCCCACAGATACGCAGTATTTT.

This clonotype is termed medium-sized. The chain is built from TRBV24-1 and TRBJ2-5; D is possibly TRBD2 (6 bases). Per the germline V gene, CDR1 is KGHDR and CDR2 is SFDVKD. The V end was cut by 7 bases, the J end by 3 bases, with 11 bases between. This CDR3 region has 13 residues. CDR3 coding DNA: TGTGCCACCAGGGCGAGGGAGGAAGAGACCCAGTACTTC. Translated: CATRAREEETQYF.

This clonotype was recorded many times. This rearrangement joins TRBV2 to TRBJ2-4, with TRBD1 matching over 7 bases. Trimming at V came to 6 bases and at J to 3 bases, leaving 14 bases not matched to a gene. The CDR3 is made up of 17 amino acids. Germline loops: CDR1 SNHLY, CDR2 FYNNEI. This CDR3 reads CASRVTGQNFNKNIQYF. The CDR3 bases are TGTGCCAGCAGGGTCACGGGACAGAATTTTAACAAAAACATTCAGTACTTC.

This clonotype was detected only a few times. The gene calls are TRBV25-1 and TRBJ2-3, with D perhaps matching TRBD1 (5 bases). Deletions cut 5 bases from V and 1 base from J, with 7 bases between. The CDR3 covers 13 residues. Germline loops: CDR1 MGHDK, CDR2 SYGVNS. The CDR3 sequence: CASSKTGTDTQYF. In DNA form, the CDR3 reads TGTGCCAGCAGTAAGACAGGCACAGATACGCAGTATTTT. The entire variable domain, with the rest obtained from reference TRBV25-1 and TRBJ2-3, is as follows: EADIYQTPRYLVIGTGKKITLECSQTMGHDKMYWYQQDPGMELHLIHYSYGVNSTEKGDLSSESTVSRIRTEHFPLTLESARPSHTSQYLCASSKTGTDTQYFGPGTRLTVL.

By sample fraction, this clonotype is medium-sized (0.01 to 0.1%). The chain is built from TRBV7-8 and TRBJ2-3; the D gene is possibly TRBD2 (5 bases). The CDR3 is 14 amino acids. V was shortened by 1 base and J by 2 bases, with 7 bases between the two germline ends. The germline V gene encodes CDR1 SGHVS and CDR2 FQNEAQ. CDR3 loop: CASSLVDYTDTQYF. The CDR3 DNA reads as TGTGCCAGCAGCTTAGTAGACTACACAGATACGCAGTATTTT. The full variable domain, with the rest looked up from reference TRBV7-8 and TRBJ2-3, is GAGVSQSPRYKVAKRGQDVALRCDPISGHVSLFWYQQALGQGPEFLTYFQNEAQLDKSGLPSDRFFAERPEGSVSTLKIQRTQQEDSAVYLCASSLVDYTDTQYFGPGTRLTVL.

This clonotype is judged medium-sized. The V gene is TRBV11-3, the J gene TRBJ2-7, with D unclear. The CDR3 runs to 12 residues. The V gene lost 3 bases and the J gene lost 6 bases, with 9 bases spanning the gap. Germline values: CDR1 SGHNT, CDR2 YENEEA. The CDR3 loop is CASSLTDGEQYF. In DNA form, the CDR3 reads TGTGCCAGCAGCTTGACGGATGGCGAGCAGTACTTC. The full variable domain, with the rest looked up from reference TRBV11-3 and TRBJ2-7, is EAGVVQSPRYKIIEKKQPVAFWCNPISGHNTLYWYLQNLGQGPELLIRYENEEAVDDSQLPKDRFSAERLKGVDSTLKIQPAELGDSAVYLCASSLTDGEQYFGPGTRLTVT.

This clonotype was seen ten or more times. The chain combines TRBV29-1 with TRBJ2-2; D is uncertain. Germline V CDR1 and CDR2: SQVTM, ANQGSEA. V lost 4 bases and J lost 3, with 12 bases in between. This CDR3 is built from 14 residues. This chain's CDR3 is CSVAPGFDTGELFF. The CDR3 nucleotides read TGCAGCGTTGCACCGGGCTTCGACACCGGGGAGCTGTTTTTT.

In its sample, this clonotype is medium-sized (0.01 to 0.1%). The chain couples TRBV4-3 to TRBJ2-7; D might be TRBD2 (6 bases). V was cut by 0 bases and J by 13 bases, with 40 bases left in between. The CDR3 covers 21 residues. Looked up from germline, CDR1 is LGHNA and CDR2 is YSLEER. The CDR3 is CASSQDIIPVGILAYPGENYF. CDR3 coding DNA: TGCGCCAGCAGCCAAGATATAATTCCGGTTGGGATACTAGCATATCCGGGGGAAAACTACTTC.

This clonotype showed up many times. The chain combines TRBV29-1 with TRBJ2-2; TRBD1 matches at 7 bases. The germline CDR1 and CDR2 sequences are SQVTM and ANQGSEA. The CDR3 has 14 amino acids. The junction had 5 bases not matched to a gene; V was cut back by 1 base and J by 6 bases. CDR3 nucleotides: TGCAGCGTTGAAGCCAACAGGGGATCCGGGGAGCTGTTTTTT. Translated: CSVEANRGSGELFF.

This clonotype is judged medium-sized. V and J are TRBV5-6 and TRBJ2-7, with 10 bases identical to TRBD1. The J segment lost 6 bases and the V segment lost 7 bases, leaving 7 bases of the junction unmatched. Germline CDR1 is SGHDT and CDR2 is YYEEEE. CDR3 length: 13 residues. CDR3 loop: CASCRQGAGEQYF. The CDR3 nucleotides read TGTGCCAGCTGTAGACAGGGGGCGGGCGAGCAGTACTTC. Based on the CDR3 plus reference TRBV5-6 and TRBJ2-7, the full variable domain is DAGVTQSPTHLIKTRGQQVTLRCSPKSGHDTVSWYQQALGQGPQFIFQYYEEEERQRGNFPDRFSGHQFPNYSSELNVNALLLGDSALYLCASCRQGAGEQYFGPGTRLTVT.

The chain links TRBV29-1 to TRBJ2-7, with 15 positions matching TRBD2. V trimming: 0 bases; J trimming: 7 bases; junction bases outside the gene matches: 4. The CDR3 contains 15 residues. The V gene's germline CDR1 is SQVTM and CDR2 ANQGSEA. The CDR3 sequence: CSVEDQGLAGGEQYF. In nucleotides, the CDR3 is TGCAGCGTTGAAGATCAAGGACTAGCGGGAGGGGAGCAGTACTTC.

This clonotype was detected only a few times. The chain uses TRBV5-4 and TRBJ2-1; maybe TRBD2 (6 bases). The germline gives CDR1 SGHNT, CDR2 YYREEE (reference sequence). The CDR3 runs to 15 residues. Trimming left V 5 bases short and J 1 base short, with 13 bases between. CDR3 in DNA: TGTGCCAGCAGGAGAGGACTACCTTCCTACAATGAGCAGTTCTTC. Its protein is CASRRGLPSYNEQFF.

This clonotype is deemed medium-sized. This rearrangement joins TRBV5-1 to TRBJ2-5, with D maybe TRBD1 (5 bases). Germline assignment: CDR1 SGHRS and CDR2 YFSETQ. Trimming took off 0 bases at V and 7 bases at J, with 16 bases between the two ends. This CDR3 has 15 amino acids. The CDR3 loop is CASSLGVRDKATQYF. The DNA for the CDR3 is TGCGCCAGCAGCTTGGGAGTCAGGGATAAGGCGACCCAGTACTTC. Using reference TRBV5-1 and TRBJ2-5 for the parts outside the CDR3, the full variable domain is KAGVTQTPRYLIKTRGQQVTLSCSPISGHRSVSWYQQTPGQGLQFLFEYFSETQRNKGNFPGRFSGRQFSNSRSEMNVSTLELGDSALYLCASSLGVRDKATQYFGPGTRLLVL.

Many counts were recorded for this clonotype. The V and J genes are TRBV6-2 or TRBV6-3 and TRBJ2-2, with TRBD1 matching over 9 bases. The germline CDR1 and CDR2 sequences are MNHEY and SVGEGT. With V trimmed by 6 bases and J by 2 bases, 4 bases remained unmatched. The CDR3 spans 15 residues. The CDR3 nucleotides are TGTGCCAGCAGGGGACAGGGCAAAAACACCGGGGAGCTGTTTTTT. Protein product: CASRGQGKNTGELFF.

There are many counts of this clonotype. The CDR3 is CATSGTGVLEQYF. Here the CDR3 DNA reads TGTGCCACCTCCGGGACAGGGGTCCTCGAGCAGTACTTC. The rearrangement joins TRBV28 to TRBJ2-7, with TRBD1 matching 10 bases. The CDR3 has 13 residues. CDR1 is MDHEN, CDR2 SYDVKM, per germline. The J segment lost 6 bases and the V segment lost 10 bases, leaving 9 bases of the junction unmatched.

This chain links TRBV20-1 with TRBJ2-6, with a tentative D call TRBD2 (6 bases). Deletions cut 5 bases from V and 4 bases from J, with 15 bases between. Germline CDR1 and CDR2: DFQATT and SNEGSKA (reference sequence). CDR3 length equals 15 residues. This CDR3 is CSARFGRAGANVLTF. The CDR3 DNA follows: TGCAGTGCTCGATTCGGGAGAGCGGGGGCCAACGTCCTGACTTTC.

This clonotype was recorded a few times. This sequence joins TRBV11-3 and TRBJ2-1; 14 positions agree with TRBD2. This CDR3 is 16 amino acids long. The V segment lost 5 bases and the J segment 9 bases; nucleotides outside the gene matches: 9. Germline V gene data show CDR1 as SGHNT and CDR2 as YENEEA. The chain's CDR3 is CASSGTSGSISGEQFF. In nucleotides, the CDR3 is TGTGCCAGCAGCGGGACTAGCGGGAGTATCTCGGGTGAGCAGTTCTTC.

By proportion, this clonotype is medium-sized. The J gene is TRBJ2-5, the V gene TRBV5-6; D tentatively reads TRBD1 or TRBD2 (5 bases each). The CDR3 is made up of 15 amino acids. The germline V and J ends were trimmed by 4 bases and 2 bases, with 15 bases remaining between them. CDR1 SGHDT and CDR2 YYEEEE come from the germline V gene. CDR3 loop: CASSPRDGGQETQYF. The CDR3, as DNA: TGTGCCAGCAGCCCGAGAGATGGGGGTCAAGAGACCCAGTACTTC.

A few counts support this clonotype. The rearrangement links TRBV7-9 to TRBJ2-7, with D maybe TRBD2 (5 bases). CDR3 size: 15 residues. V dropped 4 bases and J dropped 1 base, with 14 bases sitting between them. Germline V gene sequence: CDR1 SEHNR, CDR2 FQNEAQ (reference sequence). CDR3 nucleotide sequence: TGTGCCAGCAGCTACCCGGAGGCGGATTCCTACGAGCAGTACTTC. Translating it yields CASSYPEADSYEQYF.

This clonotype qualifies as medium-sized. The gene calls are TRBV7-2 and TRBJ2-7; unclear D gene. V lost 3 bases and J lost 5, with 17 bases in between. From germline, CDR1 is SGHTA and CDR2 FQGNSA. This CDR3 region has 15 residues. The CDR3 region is CASSFSPSSAHEQYF. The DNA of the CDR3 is TGTGCCAGCAGCTTTTCTCCCAGTTCTGCCCACGAGCAGTACTTC.

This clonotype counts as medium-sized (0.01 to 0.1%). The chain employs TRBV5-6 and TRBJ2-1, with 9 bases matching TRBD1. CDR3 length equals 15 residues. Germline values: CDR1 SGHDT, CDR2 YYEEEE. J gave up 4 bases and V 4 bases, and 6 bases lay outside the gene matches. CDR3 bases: TGTGCCAGCAGCCTGGACAGGGGTGGGTACAATGAGCAGTTCTTC. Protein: CASSLDRGGYNEQFF.